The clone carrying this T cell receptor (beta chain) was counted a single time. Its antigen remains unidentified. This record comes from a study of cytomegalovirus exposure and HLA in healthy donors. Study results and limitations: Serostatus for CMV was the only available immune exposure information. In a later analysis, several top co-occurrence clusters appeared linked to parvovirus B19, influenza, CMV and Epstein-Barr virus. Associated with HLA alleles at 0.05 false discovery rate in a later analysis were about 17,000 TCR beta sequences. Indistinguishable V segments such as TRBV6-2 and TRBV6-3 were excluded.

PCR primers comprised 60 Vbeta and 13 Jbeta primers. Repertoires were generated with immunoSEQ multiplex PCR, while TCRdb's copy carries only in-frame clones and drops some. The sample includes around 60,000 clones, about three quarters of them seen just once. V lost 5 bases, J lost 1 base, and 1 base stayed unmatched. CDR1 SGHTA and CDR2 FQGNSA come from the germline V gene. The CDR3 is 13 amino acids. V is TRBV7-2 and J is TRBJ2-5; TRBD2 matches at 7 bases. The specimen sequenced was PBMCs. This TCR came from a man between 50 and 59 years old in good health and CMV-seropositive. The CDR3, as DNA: TGTGCCAGCAGCCCTAGCGGCCAAGAGACCCAGTACTTC. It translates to CASSPSGQETQYF.